This TCR beta chain was captured in a study of blood T cell repertoires in COVID-19. On the study more broadly: The samples span acute and convalescent COVID-19 from the United States, Italy and Spain. The analysed material was cDNA or gDNA that came from T cells, B-cell-depleted T cells, or PBMCs.

The CDR3 has 13 amino acids. V was clipped by 6 bases and J by 2 bases, with 11 bases between them. CDR1 is MNHEY and CDR2 is SMNVEV in the germline V gene (reference sequence). Under the authors' procedure: Reference gene primers were amplified, and this amplification served to estimate nucleated cell counts. The protocol was immunoSEQ multiplex PCR, while the TCRdb copy is restricted to in-frame clones and leaves out a portion. The V and J calls and clone size are taken from that table; D and trimming were inferred from the DNA. Of fewer than 80,000 clones listed, about 87% are singletons. This clone has only a few counts.

The rearrangement links TRBV27 to TRBJ2-7; TRBD2 might be the D (5 bases). This TCR came from a man aged 65 to 79 with acute or convalescent COVID-19. The sample comprised peripheral blood. CDR3 protein: CASSGLGPYEQYF. For the CDR3, the DNA is TGTGCCAGCAGCGGACTGGGCCCCTACGAGCAGTACTTC.